This TCR beta chain was identified during a study of cytomegalovirus exposure and HLA in healthy donors. Whole-study results and caveats: Several of the most significant clusters appeared linked to common viral pathogens, based on a later analysis.

The CDR3 spans 15 residues. Trimming took 7 bases from V and 3 from J; bases not matched to a gene: 7. Per germline, CDR1 ENHRY and CDR2 SYGVKD. The PCR was carried out with 60 Vbeta primers and 13 Jbeta primers. Only in-frame clones appear in the TCRdb table, and some are missing; sequencing was by immunoSEQ multiplex PCR. Found here are about 190,000 clones, over 70% of them singletons; the top ten hold 1.5% to 2%. This clone appeared a few times. What it binds is not known. Sequenced input: PBMCs. The sequence was collected from a young woman in good health and CMV-seronegative. The chain uses TRBV10-3 and TRBJ2-2, with 8 bases fitting TRBD1. CDR3 residues: CAITEDRVDTGELFF. For the CDR3, the DNA is TGTGCCATCACCGAGGACAGGGTTGACACCGGGGAGCTGTTTTTT.